This entry lists 10 T cell receptor beta chains sequenced from one sample in a study of blood T cell repertoires in COVID-19. Libraries were prepared by immunoSEQ multiplex PCR; TCRdb keeps only in-frame clonotypes and omits some of them. Of about 220,000 clones in the sample, more than 75% were seen once. The material sequenced was peripheral blood. These TCRs come from a human donor in a cohort sampled during active COVID-19.

The V call is TRBV25-1, the J call TRBJ1-2; the D gene is possibly TRBD1 (6 bases). Per the germline V gene, CDR1 is MGHDK and CDR2 is SYGVNS. This CDR3 region has 12 residues. The ends were cut back, 10 bases at V and 2 bases at J, with 11 bases in the middle. CDR3 protein: CATRDTNYGYTF. CDR3 DNA sequence: TGTGCCACCCGGGACACGAACTATGGCTACACCTTC.

V and J are TRBV30 and TRBJ1-4; D unresolved. V was cut by 5 bases and J by 4 bases, with 14 bases left in between. The CDR3 covers 14 residues. Germline CDR1 and CDR2: GTSNPN and SVGIG (reference sequence). CDR3 coding DNA: TGTGCCTGGCGCCCCCCGGACTTTAATGAAAAACTGTTTTTT. Translated: CAWRPPDFNEKLFF.

The rearrangement uses TRBV5-1 and TRBJ2-1, with TRBD1 as a possible D gene (6 bases). CDR3 length: 15 amino acids. Trimming shortened V by 5 bases and J by 0 bases, and 12 bases separated the two germline ends. Looked up from germline, CDR1 is SGHRS and CDR2 is YFSETQ. The CDR3 reads CASSQGTSSYNEQFF. Written as DNA, the CDR3 is TGCGCCAGCAGTCAGGGGACGAGCTCCTACAATGAGCAGTTCTTC.

V is TRBV9 and J is TRBJ1-6; D may be TRBD1 (5 bases). Germline V gene sequence: CDR1 SGDLS, CDR2 YYNGEE. The CDR3 runs 16 residues. The ends were cut back, 2 bases at V and 7 bases at J, with 16 bases in the middle. The CDR3 sequence: CASSVSWGDSNSPLHF. Here the CDR3 DNA reads TGTGCCAGCAGCGTTAGTTGGGGGGATAGCAATTCACCCCTCCACTTT.

With respect to this clone: Additional DNA sequences in this sample encode the identical CDR3. The genes are TRBV4-2 and TRBJ2-5; D perhaps matches TRBD2 (6 bases). V shed 1 base and J shed 3 bases, with 9 bases lying between them. The germline gives CDR1 LGHNA, CDR2 YNFKEQ. This CDR3 is built from 14 residues. The DNA of the CDR3 is TGTGCCAGCAGCCAAGGTTTAGCGGAAGAGACCCAGTACTTC. Translating gives CASSQGLAEETQYF.

The chain links TRBV7-2 to TRBJ2-1; 9 bases line up with TRBD2. Germline V gene data show CDR1 as SGHTA and CDR2 as FQGNSA. The junction had 10 bases not matched to a gene; V was cut back by 5 bases and J by 2 bases. The CDR3 contains 17 residues. CDR3 protein: CASSLSGRSRAYNEQFF. CDR3 coding DNA: TGTGCCAGCAGCCTTAGCGGGAGATCGAGGGCCTACAATGAGCAGTTCTTC.

The chain is built from TRBV19 and TRBJ2-5, with a possible D match to TRBD1 (6 bases). Between the trimmed V and J ends, which lost 7 bases and 1 base, there was a span of 16 bases. This CDR3 has 15 residues. Germline V lookup: CDR1 LNHDA, CDR2 SQIVND (reference sequence). The CDR3: CASTPGADSQETQYF. The CDR3 DNA reads as TGTGCCAGTACCCCAGGGGCAGATTCCCAAGAGACCCAGTACTTC.

The chain has TRBV7-3 and TRBJ2-1; 8 bases map to TRBD2. V shed 5 bases, J shed 0 bases, and the junction held 6 bases outside the gene matches. The CDR3 consists of 16 residues. Germline CDR1 and CDR2: SGHTA and FQGTGA. The DNA of the CDR3 is TGTGCCAGCAGCGTCCGACTAGCGAGCTCCTACAATGAGCAGTTCTTC. This translates into CASSVRLASSYNEQFF.

This clone was counted only a few times. The chain couples TRBV7-3 to TRBJ2-1, with 8 bases lining up with TRBD2. V shed 1 base and J 6 bases; nucleotides not matched to a gene: 8. CDR3 size: 16 residues. Germline CDR1 reads SGHTA; CDR2 reads FQGTGA. The CDR3 sequence: CASSLNPAGASNEQFF. The CDR3 DNA reads TGTGCCAGCAGCTTAAATCCAGCGGGGGCCTCCAATGAGCAGTTCTTC.

The chain combines TRBV28 with TRBJ1-1; D might be TRBD1 (5 bases). Trimming stripped 3 bases from V and 1 base from J, with 12 bases between. The V gene's germline CDR1 is MDHEN and CDR2 SYDVKM. The CDR3 runs to 15 residues. The CDR3 DNA follows: TGTGCCAGCAGTTTCCTAACAGGACCGAACACTGAAGCTTTCTTT. Amino acids: CASSFLTGPNTEAFF.